Included here is one T cell receptor (beta chain) sequence, with context. Its matching antigen is unknown. These data come from a study of cytotoxic CD8 clonotypes in ibrutinib-treated CLL. About the study: The patients comprised about eleven relapsed/refractory and about 14 treatment-naive cases, some 17 IGHV unmutated. Outcomes included some 24 partial and 2 complete responses; after median 68 months, 14 stayed remitted and some twelve progressed. Response samples were obtained once patients had received a median around 12 months of treatment, range 6 to 36.

Study observations and caveats: Baseline clonality, higher than in age-matched healthy donors, tracked circulating CD8+ T-cell counts.

Sequencing used immunoSEQ multiplex PCR; TCRdb keeps in-frame clones, though not all of them. The repertoire consists of some 130,000 clones, with around four fifths occurring once and the leading ten covering roughly 3.3%. The TCR originated in a human donor with chronic lymphocytic leukemia. The source was PBMCs, collected after 24 months of ibrutinib treatment.

CDR3 DNA sequence: TGTGCCATCAGTGACTCCTACGAGCAGTACTTC. Protein: CAISDSYEQYF. The chain couples TRBV10-3 to TRBJ2-7, with D hard to call. Per germline, CDR1 ENHRY and CDR2 SYGVKD. This CDR3 is 11 amino acids long. V dropped 3 bases and J dropped 0 bases, with 0 bases sitting between them.